The clone carrying this T cell receptor beta chain occurred a few times. Its cognate antigen is unknown. This may be a read error, as it is one base from a much larger clone. This entry comes from a study of breast tumors, draining lymph nodes, adjacent tissues. The lymph nodes were axillary draining lymph nodes from breast cancer patients. A single record per CDR3 protein comes from TCRdb applying MiXCR to the multiplex PCR reads. The sample includes approximately 90,000 distinct CDR3 sequences, approximately 30% of them seen just once. Overall study results and limits: Data fit most tumor T cells coming from lymph node, expanding in tumor. Tumor TCR diversity was below lymph nodes but above nontumor tissue.

The sequencing sample was made of axillary lymph node tissue. This TCR was recovered from a female donor with breast cancer. Some clones in this sample may be carry-over from other donors' samples.

The CDR3 loop is CASSQGGPGSYEQYF. DNA of the CDR3: TGTGCCAGCAGTCAAGGGGGACCCGGCTCCTACGAGCAGTACTTC. This chain connects TRBV5-8 to TRBJ2-7; a possible D gene is TRBD1 (6 bases). The germline V gene encodes CDR1 SGHTS and CDR2 YDEGEE. The CDR3 consists of 15 residues. Trimming took 5 bases from V and 0 from J, leaving 15 bases between them.